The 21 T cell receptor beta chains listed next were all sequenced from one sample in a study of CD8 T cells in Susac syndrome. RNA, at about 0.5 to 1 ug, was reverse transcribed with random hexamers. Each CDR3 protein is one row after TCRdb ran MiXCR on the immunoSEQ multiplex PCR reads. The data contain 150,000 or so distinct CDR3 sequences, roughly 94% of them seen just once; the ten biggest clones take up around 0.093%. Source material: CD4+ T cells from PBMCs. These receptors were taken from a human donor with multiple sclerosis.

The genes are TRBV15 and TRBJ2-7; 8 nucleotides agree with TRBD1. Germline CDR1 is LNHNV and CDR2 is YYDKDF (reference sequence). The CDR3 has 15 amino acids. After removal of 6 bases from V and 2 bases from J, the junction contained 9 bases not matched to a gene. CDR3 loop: CATSRDRTNPYEQYF. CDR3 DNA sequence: TGTGCCACCAGTAGGGACAGGACAAATCCCTACGAGCAGTACTTC.

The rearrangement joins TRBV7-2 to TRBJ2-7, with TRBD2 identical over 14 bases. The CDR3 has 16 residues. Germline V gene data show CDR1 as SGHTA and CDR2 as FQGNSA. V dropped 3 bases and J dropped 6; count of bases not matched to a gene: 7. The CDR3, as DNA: TGTGCCAGCAGCTTGTCAGGGACTAGCGGGAGAGGCGAGCAGTACTTC. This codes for CASSLSGTSGRGEQYF.

CDR3: CASSSPGTGNEKLFF. The CDR3 DNA is TGTGCCAGCAGCTCACCCGGGACAGGGAATGAAAAACTGTTTTTT. The gene calls are TRBV11-2 and TRBJ1-4, with 9 bases lining up with TRBD1. The J segment lost 5 bases and the V segment lost 4 bases, leaving 5 bases of the junction unmatched. Germline V gives CDR1 SGHAT, CDR2 FQNNGV. The CDR3 is 15 amino acids.

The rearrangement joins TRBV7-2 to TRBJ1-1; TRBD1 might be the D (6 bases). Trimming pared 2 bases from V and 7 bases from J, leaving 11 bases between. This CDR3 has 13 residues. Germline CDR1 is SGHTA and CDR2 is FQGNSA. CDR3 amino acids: CASSLSSRGEAFF. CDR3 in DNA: TGTGCCAGCAGCTTATCTTCCAGGGGTGAAGCTTTCTTT.

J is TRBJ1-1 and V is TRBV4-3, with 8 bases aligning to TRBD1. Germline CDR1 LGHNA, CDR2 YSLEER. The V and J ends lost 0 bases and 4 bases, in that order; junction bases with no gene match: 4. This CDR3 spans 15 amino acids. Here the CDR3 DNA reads TGCGCCAGCAGCCAAGAAAACAGGGGGGGCACTGAAGCTTTCTTT. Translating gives CASSQENRGGTEAFF.

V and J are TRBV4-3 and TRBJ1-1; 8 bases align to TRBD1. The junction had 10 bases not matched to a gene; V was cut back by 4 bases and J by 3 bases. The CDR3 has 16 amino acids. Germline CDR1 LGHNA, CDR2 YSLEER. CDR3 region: CASSPIDRGEDTEAFF. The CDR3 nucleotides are TGCGCCAGCAGCCCCATCGACAGGGGCGAGGACACTGAAGCTTTCTTT.

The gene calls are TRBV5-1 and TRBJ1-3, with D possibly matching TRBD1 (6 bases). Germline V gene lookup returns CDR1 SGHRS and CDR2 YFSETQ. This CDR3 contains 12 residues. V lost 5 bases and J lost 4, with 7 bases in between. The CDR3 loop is CASRDSGNTIYF. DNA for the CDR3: TGCGCCAGCAGGGACAGCGGAAACACCATATATTTT. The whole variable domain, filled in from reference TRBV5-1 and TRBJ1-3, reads KAGVTQTPRYLIKTRGQQVTLSCSPISGHRSVSWYQQTPGQGLQFLFEYFSETQRNKGNFPGRFSGRQFSNSRSEMNVSTLELGDSALYLCASRDSGNTIYFGEGSWLTVV.

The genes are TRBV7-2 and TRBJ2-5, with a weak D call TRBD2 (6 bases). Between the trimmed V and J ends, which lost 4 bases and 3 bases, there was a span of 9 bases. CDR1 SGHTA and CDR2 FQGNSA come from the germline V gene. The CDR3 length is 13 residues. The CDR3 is CASSSGGEETQYF. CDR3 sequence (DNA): TGTGCCAGCAGCTCTGGAGGGGAAGAGACCCAGTACTTC.

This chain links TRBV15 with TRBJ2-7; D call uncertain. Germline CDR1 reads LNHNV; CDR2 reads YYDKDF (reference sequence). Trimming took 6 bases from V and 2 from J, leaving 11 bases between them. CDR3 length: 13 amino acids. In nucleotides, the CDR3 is TGTGCCACCAGAGGGATTGGGGCCTACGAGCAGTACTTC. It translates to CATRGIGAYEQYF.

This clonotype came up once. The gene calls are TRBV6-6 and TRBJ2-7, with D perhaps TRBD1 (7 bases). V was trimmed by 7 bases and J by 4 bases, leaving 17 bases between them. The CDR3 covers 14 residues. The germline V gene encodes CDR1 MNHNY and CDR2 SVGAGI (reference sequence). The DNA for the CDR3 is TGTGCCAGCAATCGCGGGGACAGCACGTACGAGCAGTACTTC. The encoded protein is CASNRGDSTYEQYF.

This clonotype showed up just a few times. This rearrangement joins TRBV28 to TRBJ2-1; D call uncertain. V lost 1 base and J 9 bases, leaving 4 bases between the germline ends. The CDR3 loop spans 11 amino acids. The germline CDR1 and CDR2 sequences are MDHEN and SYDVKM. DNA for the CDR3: TGTGCCAGCAGTTTATTGGGTGAGCAGTTCTTC. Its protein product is CASSLLGEQFF.

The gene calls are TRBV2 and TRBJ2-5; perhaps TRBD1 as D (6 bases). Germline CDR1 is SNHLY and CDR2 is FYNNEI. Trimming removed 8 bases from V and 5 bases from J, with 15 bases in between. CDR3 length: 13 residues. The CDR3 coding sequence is TGTGCCAGCGTTAGGGGGTGGCAGGAGACCCAGTACTTC. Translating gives CASVRGWQETQYF.

CDR3 residues: CASSSGTPDTQYF. As DNA, the CDR3 is TGTGCCAGCAGCTCCGGGACTCCAGATACGCAGTATTTT. The chain uses TRBV7-9 and TRBJ2-3; a weak D match, TRBD2 (6 bases). Germline CDR1 is SEHNR and CDR2 is FQNEAQ (reference sequence). V shed 4 bases and J shed 4 bases, with 9 bases lying between them. The CDR3 spans 13 residues.

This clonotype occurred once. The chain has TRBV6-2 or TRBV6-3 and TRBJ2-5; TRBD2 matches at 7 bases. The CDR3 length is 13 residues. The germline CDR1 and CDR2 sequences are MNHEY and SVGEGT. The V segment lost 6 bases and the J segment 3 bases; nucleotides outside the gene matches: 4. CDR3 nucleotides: TGTGCCAGCAGAACGGGAGGCGAAGAGACCCAGTACTTC. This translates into CASRTGGEETQYF.

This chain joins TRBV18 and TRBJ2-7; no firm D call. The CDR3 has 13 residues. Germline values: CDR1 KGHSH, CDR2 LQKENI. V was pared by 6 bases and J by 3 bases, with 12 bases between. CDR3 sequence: CASSPANDYEQYF. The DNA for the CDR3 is TGTGCCAGCTCCCCAGCAAACGACTACGAGCAGTACTTC.

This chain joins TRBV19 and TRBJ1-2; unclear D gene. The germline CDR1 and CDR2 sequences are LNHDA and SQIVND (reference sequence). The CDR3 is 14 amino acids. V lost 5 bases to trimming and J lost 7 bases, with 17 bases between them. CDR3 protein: CASSVLLGQTGYTF. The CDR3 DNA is TGTGCCAGTAGTGTATTATTAGGGCAAACTGGCTACACCTTC.

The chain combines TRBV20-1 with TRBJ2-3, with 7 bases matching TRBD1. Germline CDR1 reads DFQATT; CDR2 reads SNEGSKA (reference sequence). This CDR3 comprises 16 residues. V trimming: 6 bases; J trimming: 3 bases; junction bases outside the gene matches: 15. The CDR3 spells CSAPTDYRGFTDTQYF. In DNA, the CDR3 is TGCAGTGCCCCGACCGACTACAGGGGATTTACAGATACGCAGTATTTT.

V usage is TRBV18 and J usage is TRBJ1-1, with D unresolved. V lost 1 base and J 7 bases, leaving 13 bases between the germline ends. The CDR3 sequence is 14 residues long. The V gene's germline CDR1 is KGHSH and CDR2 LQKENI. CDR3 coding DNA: TGTGCCAGCTCACCACGTTCGGGTCGGGGTGAAGCTTTCTTT. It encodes CASSPRSGRGEAFF.

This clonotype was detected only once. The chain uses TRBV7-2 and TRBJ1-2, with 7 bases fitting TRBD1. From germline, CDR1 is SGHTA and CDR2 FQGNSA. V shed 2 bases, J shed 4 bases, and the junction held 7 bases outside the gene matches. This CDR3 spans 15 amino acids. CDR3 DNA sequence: TGTGCCAGCAGCTTAAGCTTCTCAGGGGGCTATGGCTACACCTTC. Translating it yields CASSLSFSGGYGYTF.

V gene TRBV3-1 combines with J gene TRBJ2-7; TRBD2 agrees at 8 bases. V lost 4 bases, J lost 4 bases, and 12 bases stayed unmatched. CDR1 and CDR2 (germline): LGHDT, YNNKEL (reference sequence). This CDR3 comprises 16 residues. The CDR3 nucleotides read TGTGCCAGCAGCCCCCAGTCTACTAGCGGACCGTACGAGCAGTACTTC. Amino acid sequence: CASSPQSTSGPYEQYF.

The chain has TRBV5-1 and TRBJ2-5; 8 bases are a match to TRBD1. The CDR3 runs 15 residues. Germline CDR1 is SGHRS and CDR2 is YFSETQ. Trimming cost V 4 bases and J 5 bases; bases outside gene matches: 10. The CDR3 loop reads CASSATGDLRETQYF. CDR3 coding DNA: TGCGCCAGCAGCGCGACAGGGGACCTAAGGGAGACCCAGTACTTC.